The rows below give T cell receptor beta chains drawn from one sample of a study of CD8+ T cells in alopecia areata. Assay: immunoSEQ multiplex PCR; the TCRdb copy retains only in-frame clones and omits some. The sample has about 200,000 clones, 56% seen once. What was sequenced was CD8+ T cells sorted from blood. The receptors were sampled from a human donor in good health. Both conserved end residues are part of each CDR3. D genes are given only for firm matches. Rows give clone size only sometimes, using once, few, many, or a class for an expanded clone.

j_call d_call clone_size v_call cdr3_nt cdr3_aa
TRBJ2-5 TRBD1 NA TRBV2 TGTGCCAGCAGTGGACAGGGCCGGGAGACCCAGTACTTC CASSGQGRETQYF
TRBJ2-3 NA NA TRBV30 TGTGCCTGGAGGTCGGACTACCCCACAGATACGCAGTATTTT CAWRSDYPTDTQYF
TRBJ1-4 NA NA TRBV13 TGTGCCAGCAGCTTACGGGGCGGCCGTGAAAAACTGTTTTTT CASSLRGGREKLFF
TRBJ2-7 TRBD1 NA TRBV29-1 TGCAGCGGTGGTTGGACAGGGGACGAGCAGTACTTC CSGGWTGDEQYF
TRBJ1-1 NA NA TRBV7-2 TGTGCCAGCAGCCAAGATCAGGAGAACACTGAAGCTTTCTTT CASSQDQENTEAFF
TRBJ1-1 NA NA TRBV4-1 TGCGCCAGCAGCCAAGATCCATCCCTGAACACTGAAGCTTTCTTT CASSQDPSLNTEAFF
TRBJ2-1 TRBD1 NA TRBV9 TGTGCCAGCAGCCCCTGGACAGGTAATGAGCAGTTCTTC CASSPWTGNEQFF
TRBJ2-1 TRBD1 NA TRBV5-1 TGCGCCAGCAGCCACACCGGGACAGGGGGATACAATGAGCAGTTCTTC CASSHTGTGGYNEQFF
TRBJ1-1 TRBD1 few TRBV27 TGTGCCAGCAGTACAGGGGGAAGATCTGAAGCTTTCTTT CASSTGGRSEAFF
TRBJ1-5 TRBD1 few TRBV7-9 TGTGCCAGCAGTGACAGGGACAATCAGCCCCAGCATTTT CASSDRDNQPQHF
TRBJ1-1 TRBD1 NA TRBV11-3 TGTGCCAGCAGCGCCTCCGGGACAGGGGGTTTGAACACTGAAGCTTTCTTT CASSASGTGGLNTEAFF
TRBJ2-1 TRBD2 few TRBV11-2 TGTGCCAGCAGCAGTTTAGCGGGGGGCTCCTACAATGAGCAGTTCTTC CASSSLAGGSYNEQFF
TRBJ2-7 TRBD1 NA TRBV10-2 TGCGCCAGCAGGGGACAGTCATCCTACGAGCAGTACTTC CASRGQSSYEQYF
TRBJ2-2 TRBD1 NA TRBV4-1 TGCGCCAGCAGCCCCCGACAGGGGACCAACAGCGGGGAGCTGTTTTTT CASSPRQGTNSGELFF
TRBJ2-1 NA NA TRBV29-1 TGCAGCGTTGAGTGGAATCACGAGCAGTTCTTC CSVEWNHEQFF
TRBJ1-2 NA NA TRBV9 TGTGCCAGCAGCGTAGGCCCCCAGGTCAGGGATGGCTACACCTTC CASSVGPQVRDGYTF
TRBJ1-1 NA NA TRBV7-9 TGTGCCAGCAGCTTAGAGCTCGCCGGGAACACTGAAGCTTTCTTT CASSLELAGNTEAFF
TRBJ2-3 NA NA TRBV29-1 TGCAGCCTAGCCGAGGGAGGAGATACGCAGTATTTT CSLAEGGDTQYF
TRBJ1-6 NA NA TRBV11-1 TGTGCCAGCAGTCACAGCAATTCACCCCTCCACTTT CASSHSNSPLHF
TRBJ2-1 NA NA TRBV27 TGTGCCAGCAGTTTTGGGACCACGAACTTGGAGCAGTTCTTC CASSFGTTNLEQFF
TRBJ1-1 NA NA TRBV5-1 TGCGCCAGCAGAACGGTCCAGCATAGGAGCGACACTGAAGCTTTCTTT CASRTVQHRSDTEAFF
TRBJ2-5 TRBD2 NA TRBV7-2 TGTGCCAGCAGCCTCACTTGGACTAGCGGCCAAGAGACCCAGTACTTC CASSLTWTSGQETQYF
TRBJ2-4 TRBD2 NA TRBV27 TGTGCCAGCAGCCGGACTAGCGGGGGGGCCCTAGCCAAAAACATTCAGTACTTC CASSRTSGGALAKNIQYF
TRBJ1-4 NA NA TRBV30 TGTGCCTGGAGGCCAAGGGTTGAAAAACTGTTTTTT CAWRPRVEKLFF
TRBJ2-7 NA NA TRBV29-1 TGCAGCGTTGAAAAGAACTACGAGCAGTACTTC CSVEKNYEQYF
TRBJ2-3 TRBD2 NA TRBV5-6 TGTGCCAGTACCCACTCCGGGAGGGAGATAGATACGCAGTATTTT CASTHSGREIDTQYF
TRBJ1-2 TRBD1 NA TRBV29-1 TGCAGCGTCTTCGAACAGGGGAAAGGCTACACCTTC CSVFEQGKGYTF
TRBJ2-5 NA NA TRBV27 TGTGCCAGCAGTTTATCCCCAGGGACGGAGACCCAGTACTTC CASSLSPGTETQYF
TRBJ2-1 TRBD2 NA TRBV15 TGTGCCACCAGCAGAGATCGGGAGGGGCCCTACAATGAGCAGTTCTTC CATSRDREGPYNEQFF
TRBJ1-1 NA NA TRBV5-4 TGTGCCAGCAGCTTGGGTGGAGACACTGAAGCTTTCTTT CASSLGGDTEAFF
TRBJ2-1 TRBD1 few TRBV4-1 TGCGCCAGCAGCCTCGGACAGGGGGCTGAGCAGTTCTTC CASSLGQGAEQFF
TRBJ1-1 NA few TRBV9 TGTGCCAGCAGCCCCGTTGGGGGGAACACTGAAGCTTTCTTT CASSPVGGNTEAFF
TRBJ2-1 TRBD2 many TRBV2 TGTGCCAGCATAAAAAGTATAGCGGGGGGGCAAGGCAATGAGCAGTTCTTC CASIKSIAGGQGNEQFF
TRBJ2-3 TRBD2 few TRBV5-4 TGTGCCAGCAGCCAAGGACTAGATTTGGATTTT CASSQGLDLDF
TRBJ1-5 NA NA TRBV27 TGTGCCAGCAGTTTAGGTGGGAGGCAGCCCCAGCATTTT CASSLGGRQPQHF
TRBJ1-1 NA NA TRBV7-9 TGTGCCAGCAGCTTTAGGAGCACTGAAGCTTTCTTT CASSFRSTEAFF
TRBJ2-4 NA NA TRBV13 TGTGCCAGCAGCTTAGAAGGGGAGACGAACATTCAGTACTTC CASSLEGETNIQYF
TRBJ1-6 NA NA TRBV4-1 TGCGCCAGCAGCCAGGGGTTGGATTCACCCCTCCACTTT CASSQGLDSPLHF
TRBJ1-1 TRBD1 few TRBV6-4 TGTGCCAGCAGTGAAACAGGGGGGGACACTGAAGCTTTCTTT CASSETGGDTEAFF
TRBJ2-7 NA NA TRBV4-1 TGCGCCAGCAGCCAAGTTTCGGGTTTCCCCTACGAGCAGTACTTC CASSQVSGFPYEQYF
TRBJ2-7 NA once TRBV7-9 TGTGCCAGCCGTCCTCTAAGTCAAGAGCAGTACTTC CASRPLSQEQYF
TRBJ1-2 NA NA TRBV12-5 TGTGCTAGTGGTTTGGCACAGAACTATGGCTACACCTTC CASGLAQNYGYTF
TRBJ2-7 TRBD1 NA TRBV5-1 TGCGCCAGCAGCTTGGGGACAGGGAACTTCCACGAGCAGTACTTC CASSLGTGNFHEQYF
TRBJ1-2 NA NA TRBV29-1 TGCAGCGTTGAAGATCAGGTACCCTATGGCTACACCTTC CSVEDQVPYGYTF
TRBJ1-1 NA few TRBV4-1 TGCGCCAGCAGCCAAGGGCCGAATGAAGCTTTCTTT CASSQGPNEAFF
TRBJ2-3 TRBD2 few TRBV19 TGTGCCAGTAGTAGCTCGGGGGGGCTTGATACGCAGTATTTT CASSSSGGLDTQYF
TRBJ2-7 TRBD1 NA TRBV19 TGTGCCAGTAGTGCAGACAGGGGATCCACCTACGAGCAGTACTTC CASSADRGSTYEQYF
TRBJ2-1 NA few TRBV19 TGTGCCAGTAGTATAGACGAGGGGGAGCAGTTCTTC CASSIDEGEQFF
TRBJ2-7 NA NA TRBV27 TGTGCCAGCAGTTTACGCTCCGACAACCTTCTTGAGCAGTACTTC CASSLRSDNLLEQYF
TRBJ1-5 TRBD1 NA TRBV28 TGTGCCTGTGACAGGGACAATCAGCCCCAGCATTTT CACDRDNQPQHF
TRBJ2-4 TRBD2 NA TRBV5-1 TGCGCCAGCGCTACGACTAGCATGGCCAAAAACATTCAGTACTTC CASATTSMAKNIQYF
TRBJ2-1 TRBD2 NA TRBV13 TGTGCCAGCAGCTTTACTAGCGGGGGGGCCCTCGAGCAGTTCTTC CASSFTSGGALEQFF
TRBJ1-2 NA NA TRBV4-2 TGTGCCAGCAGCTCCCGGACCTCAGCCCCCACTAACTATGGCTACACCTTC CASSSRTSAPTNYGYTF
TRBJ2-1 TRBD1 NA TRBV4-1 TGCGCCAGCAGCCAAGATCGAGGGGACAGCTCCTACAATGAGCAGTTCTTC CASSQDRGDSSYNEQFF
TRBJ1-1 NA few TRBV6-6 TGTGCCAGCAGTTACAAGCGAGAGGGTACTGAAGCTTTCTTT CASSYKREGTEAFF
TRBJ1-6 NA NA TRBV9 TGTGCCAGCAGCGTAGGAGAGTATAATTCACCCCTCCACTTT CASSVGEYNSPLHF
TRBJ2-1 TRBD2 few TRBV7-9 TGTGCCAGCAGCCCGTCCGGGACTAGCGGCTACAATGAGCAGTTCTTC CASSPSGTSGYNEQFF
TRBJ2-3 TRBD2 NA TRBV7-8 TGTGCCAGCAGCTTTAGCGGGGGGGCCGAGAAAGATACGCAGTATTTT CASSFSGGAEKDTQYF
TRBJ2-2 NA NA TRBV19 TGTGCCAGTAGTATTGGACAGAACACCGGGGAGCTGTTTTTT CASSIGQNTGELFF
TRBJ2-1 NA once TRBV11-2 TGTGCCAGCAGCTTATCCGTGAGCTCCTACAATGAGCAGTTCTTC CASSLSVSSYNEQFF